This TCR beta chain stems from a study of blood T cells in healthy people across ages. Study-level points and caveats: The study could not conclusively compare naive and antigen-experienced cells, given its unsorted PBMCs.

This clonotype was picked up a small number of times. Its antigen is not identified. Germline values: CDR1 SGHRS, CDR2 YFSETQ. The CDR3 is 15 amino acids. PCR was performed a second time for about 6 to 11 cycles using a sample-barcoded 5' primer and a J-beta primer mix. TCRdb re-analysed the 5' RACE reads in MiXCR, keeping a single row per CDR3 protein. The repertoire includes 920,000 or so distinct CDR3 sequences, 45% of them detected once, and approximately 19% sits in the top ten. V and J are TRBV5-1 and TRBJ2-4, with TRBD1 matching 7 bases. With the DNA end fitting TRBJ2-7 better, the J assignment may be wrong. This clonotype was sampled from a woman between 55 and 75 years old in good health. Sequenced input: blood. The CDR3 nucleotides are TGCGCCAGCAGTTGGCGGACAGGTGGGGGCTACGAGCAGTACTTC. It translates to CASSWRTGGGYEQYF.